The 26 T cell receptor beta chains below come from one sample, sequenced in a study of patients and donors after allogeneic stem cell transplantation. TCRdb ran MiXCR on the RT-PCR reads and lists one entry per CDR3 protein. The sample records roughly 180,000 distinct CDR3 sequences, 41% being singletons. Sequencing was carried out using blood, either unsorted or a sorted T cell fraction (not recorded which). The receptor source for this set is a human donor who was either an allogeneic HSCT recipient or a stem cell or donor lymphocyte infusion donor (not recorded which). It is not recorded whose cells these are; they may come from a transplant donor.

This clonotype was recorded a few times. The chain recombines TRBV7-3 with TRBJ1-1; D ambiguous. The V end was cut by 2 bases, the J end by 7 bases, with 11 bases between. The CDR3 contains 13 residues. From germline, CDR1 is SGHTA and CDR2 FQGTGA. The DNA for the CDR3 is TGTGCCAGCAGCTTAGGCTCCCCCCTTGAAGCTTTCTTT. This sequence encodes CASSLGSPLEAFF.

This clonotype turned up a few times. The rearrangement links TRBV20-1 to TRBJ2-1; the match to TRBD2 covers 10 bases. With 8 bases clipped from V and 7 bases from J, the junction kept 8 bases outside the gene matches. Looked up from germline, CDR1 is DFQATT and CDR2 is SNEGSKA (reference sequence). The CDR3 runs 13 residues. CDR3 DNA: TGCAGTCGAGCCGGGACTAGCGAGAATGAGCAGTTCTTC. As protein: CSRAGTSENEQFF.

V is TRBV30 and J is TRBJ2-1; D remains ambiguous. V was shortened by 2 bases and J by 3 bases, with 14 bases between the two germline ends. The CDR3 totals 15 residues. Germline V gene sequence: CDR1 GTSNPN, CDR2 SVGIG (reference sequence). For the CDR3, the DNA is TGTGCCTGGAGTATTCAGCGAAGTCTCTACAATGAGCAGTTCTTC. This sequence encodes CAWSIQRSLYNEQFF.

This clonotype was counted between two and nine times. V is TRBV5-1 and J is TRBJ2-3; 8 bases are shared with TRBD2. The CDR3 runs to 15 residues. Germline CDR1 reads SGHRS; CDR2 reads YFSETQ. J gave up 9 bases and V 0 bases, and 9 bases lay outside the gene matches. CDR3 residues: CASSLEFGAGVTQYF. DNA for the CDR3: TGCGCCAGCAGCTTGGAGTTCGGAGCGGGAGTAACGCAGTATTTT.

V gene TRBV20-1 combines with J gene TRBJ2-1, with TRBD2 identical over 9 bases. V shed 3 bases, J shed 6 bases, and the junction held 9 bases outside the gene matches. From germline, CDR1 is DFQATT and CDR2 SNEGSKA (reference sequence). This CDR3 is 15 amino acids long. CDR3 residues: CSARPLAGRFNEQFF. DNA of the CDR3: TGCAGTGCTAGGCCTCTAGCGGGAAGGTTCAATGAGCAGTTCTTC.

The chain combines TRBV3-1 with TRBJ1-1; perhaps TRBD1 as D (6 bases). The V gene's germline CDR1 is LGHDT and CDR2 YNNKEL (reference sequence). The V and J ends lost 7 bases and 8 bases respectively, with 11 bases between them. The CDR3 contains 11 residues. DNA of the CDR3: TGTGCCAGCACTCAAGGACAGGAAGCTTTCTTT. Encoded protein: CASTQGQEAFF.

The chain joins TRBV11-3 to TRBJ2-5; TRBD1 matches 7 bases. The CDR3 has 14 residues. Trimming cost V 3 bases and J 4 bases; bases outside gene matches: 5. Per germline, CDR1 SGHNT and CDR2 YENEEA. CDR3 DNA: TGTGCCAGCAGCTTGGGGGACAGCCGAGAGACCCAGTACTTC. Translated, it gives CASSLGDSRETQYF.

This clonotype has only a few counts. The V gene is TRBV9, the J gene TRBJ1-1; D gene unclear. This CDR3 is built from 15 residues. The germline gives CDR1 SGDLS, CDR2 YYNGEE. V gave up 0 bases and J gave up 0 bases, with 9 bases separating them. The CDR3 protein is CASSVGGGLNTEAFF. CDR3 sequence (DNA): TGTGCCAGCAGCGTAGGGGGAGGCTTGAACACTGAAGCTTTCTTT.

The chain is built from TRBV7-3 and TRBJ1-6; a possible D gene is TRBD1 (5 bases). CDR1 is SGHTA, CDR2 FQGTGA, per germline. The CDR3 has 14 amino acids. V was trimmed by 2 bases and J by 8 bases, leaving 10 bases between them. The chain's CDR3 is CASSLGTSYSPLHF. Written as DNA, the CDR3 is TGTGCCAGCAGCTTAGGGACCTCCTATTCACCCCTCCACTTT.

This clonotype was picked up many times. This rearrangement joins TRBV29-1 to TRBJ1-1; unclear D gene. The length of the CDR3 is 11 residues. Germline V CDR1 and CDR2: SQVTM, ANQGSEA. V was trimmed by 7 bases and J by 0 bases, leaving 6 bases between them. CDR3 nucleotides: TGCAGCGCCTCAGTGAACACTGAAGCTTTCTTT. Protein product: CSASVNTEAFF. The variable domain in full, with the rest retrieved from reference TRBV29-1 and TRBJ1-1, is SAVISQKPSRDICQRGTSLTIQCQVDSQVTMMFWYRQQPGQSLTLIATANQGSEATYESGFVIDKFPISRPNLTFSTLTVSNMSPEDSSIYLCSASVNTEAFFGQGTRLTVV.

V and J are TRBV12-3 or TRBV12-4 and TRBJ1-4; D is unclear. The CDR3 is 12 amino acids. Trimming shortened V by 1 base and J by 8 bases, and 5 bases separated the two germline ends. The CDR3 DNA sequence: TGTGCCAGCAGTTTAGTAAGAGAAAAACTGTTTTTT. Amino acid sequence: CASSLVREKLFF.

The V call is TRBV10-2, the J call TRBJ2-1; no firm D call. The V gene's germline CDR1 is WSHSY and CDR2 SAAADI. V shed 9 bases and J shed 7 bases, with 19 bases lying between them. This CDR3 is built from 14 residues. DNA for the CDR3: TGCGCCAGTGACACCGGGTCTATCAAAAATGAGCAGTTCTTC. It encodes CASDTGSIKNEQFF.

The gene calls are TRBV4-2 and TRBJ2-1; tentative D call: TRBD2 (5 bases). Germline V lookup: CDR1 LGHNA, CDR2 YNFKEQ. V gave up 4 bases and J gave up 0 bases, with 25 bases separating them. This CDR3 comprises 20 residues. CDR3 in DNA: TGTGCCAGCAGCCGAACCGCCCCGGGGTGGTCCCTAAGCTCCTACAATGAGCAGTTCTTC. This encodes CASSRTAPGWSLSSYNEQFF.

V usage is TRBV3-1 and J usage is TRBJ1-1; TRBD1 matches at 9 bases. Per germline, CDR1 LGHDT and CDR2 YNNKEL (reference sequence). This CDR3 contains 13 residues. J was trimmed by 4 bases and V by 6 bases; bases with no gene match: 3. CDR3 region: CASRPGQGTEAFF. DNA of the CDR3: TGTGCCAGCAGACCGGGACAGGGCACTGAAGCTTTCTTT.

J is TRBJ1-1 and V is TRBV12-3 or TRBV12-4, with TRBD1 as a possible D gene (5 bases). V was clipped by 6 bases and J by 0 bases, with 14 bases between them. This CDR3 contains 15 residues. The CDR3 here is CASSSTGTVNTEAFF. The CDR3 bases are TGTGCCAGCAGCTCGACCGGGACGGTGAACACTGAAGCTTTCTTT.

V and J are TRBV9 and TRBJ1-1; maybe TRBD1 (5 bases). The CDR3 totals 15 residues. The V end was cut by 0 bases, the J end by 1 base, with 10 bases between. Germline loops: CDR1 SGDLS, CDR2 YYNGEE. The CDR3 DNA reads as TGTGCCAGCAGCGTAGGAGCACAGGCGAACACTGAAGCTTTCTTT. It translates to CASSVGAQANTEAFF.

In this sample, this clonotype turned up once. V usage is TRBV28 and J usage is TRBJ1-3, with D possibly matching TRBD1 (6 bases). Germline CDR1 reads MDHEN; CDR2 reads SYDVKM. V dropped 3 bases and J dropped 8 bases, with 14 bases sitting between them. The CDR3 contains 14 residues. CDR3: CASSFAHQGHTIYF. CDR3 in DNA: TGTGCCAGCAGTTTTGCCCACCAGGGGCACACCATATATTTT.

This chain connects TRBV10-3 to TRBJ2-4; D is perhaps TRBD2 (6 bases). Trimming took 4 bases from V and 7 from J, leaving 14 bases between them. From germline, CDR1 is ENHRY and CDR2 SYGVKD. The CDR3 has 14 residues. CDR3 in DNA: TGTGCCATCAGTGGGGATAGCGGTGAGAACATTCAGTACTTC. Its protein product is CAISGDSGENIQYF.

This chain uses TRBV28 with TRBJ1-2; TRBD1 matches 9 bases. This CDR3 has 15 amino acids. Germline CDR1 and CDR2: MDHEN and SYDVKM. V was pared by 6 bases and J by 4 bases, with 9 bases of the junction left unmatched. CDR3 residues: CASSLTGGAFYGYTF. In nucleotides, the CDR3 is TGTGCCAGCAGCCTGACAGGGGGAGCTTTCTATGGCTACACCTTC.

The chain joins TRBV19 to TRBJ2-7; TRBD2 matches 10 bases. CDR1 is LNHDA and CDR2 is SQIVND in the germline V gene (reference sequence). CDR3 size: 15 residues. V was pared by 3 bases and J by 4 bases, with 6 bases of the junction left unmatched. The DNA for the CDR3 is TGTGCCAGTAGTATCCCTAGCGGGAGATCTTACGAGCAGTACTTC. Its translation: CASSIPSGRSYEQYF.

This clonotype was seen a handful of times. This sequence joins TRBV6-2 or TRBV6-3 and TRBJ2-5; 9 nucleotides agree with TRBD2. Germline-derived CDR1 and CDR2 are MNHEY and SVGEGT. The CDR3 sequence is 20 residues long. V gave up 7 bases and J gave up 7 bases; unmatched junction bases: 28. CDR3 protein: CASISTPSRLAGYTKGTQYF. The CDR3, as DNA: TGTGCCAGCATTTCTACCCCCTCGAGGCTAGCGGGATACACCAAGGGGACCCAGTACTTC.

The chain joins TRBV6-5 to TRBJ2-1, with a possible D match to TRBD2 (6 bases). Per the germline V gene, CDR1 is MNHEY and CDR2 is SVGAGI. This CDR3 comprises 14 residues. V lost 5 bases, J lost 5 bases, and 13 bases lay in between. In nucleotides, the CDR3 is TGTGCCAGCAGTCTACGGGGGATTAACAATGAGCAGTTCTTC. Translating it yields CASSLRGINNEQFF.

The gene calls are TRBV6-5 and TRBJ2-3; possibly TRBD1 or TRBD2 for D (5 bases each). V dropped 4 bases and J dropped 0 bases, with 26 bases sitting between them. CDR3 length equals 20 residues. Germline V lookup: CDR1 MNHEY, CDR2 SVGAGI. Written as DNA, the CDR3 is TGTGCCAGCAGTTCCGAGCCGTGGGACGGGGCGGCCCCCAGCACAGATACGCAGTATTTT. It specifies CASSSEPWDGAAPSTDTQYF.

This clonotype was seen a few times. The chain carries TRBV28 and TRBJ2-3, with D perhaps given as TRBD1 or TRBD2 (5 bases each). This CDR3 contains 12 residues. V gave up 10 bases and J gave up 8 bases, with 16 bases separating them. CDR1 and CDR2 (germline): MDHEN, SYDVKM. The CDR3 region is CATNGALGTQYF. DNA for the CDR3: TGTGCCACCAACGGGGCTTTGGGTACGCAGTATTTT.

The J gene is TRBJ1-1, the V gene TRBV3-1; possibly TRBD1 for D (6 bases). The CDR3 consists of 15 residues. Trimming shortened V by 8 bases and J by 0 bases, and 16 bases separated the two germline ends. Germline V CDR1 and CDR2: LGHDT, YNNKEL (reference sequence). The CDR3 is CASSRRGAMNTEAFF. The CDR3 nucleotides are TGTGCCAGCTCCCGGAGGGGGGCCATGAACACTGAAGCTTTCTTT.

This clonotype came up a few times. The CDR3 nucleotides read TGTGCCAGCAGTCCACAGGGACGGGGCACCGGGGAGCTGTTTTTT. It codes for CASSPQGRGTGELFF. The V gene is TRBV27, the J gene TRBJ2-2, with a tentative D call TRBD1 (6 bases). The germline V and J ends were trimmed by 5 bases and 4 bases, with 14 bases remaining between them. The CDR3 totals 15 residues. CDR1 MNHEY and CDR2 SMNVEV come from the germline V gene (reference sequence).